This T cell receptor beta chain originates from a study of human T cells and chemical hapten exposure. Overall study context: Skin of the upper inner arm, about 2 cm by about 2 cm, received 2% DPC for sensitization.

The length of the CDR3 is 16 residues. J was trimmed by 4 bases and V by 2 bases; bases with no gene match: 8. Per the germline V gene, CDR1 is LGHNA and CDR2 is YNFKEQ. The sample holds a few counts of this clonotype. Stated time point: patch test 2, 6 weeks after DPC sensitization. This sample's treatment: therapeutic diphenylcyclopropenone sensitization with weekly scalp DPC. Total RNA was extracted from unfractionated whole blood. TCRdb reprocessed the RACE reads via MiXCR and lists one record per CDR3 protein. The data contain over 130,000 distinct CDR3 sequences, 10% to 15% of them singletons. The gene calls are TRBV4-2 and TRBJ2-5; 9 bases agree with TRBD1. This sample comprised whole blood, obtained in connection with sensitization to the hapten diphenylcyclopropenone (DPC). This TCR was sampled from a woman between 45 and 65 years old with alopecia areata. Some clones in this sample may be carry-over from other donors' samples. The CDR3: CASSQPGQGIGETQYF. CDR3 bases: TGTGCCAGCAGCCAACCGGGACAGGGTATCGGAGAGACCCAGTACTTC.